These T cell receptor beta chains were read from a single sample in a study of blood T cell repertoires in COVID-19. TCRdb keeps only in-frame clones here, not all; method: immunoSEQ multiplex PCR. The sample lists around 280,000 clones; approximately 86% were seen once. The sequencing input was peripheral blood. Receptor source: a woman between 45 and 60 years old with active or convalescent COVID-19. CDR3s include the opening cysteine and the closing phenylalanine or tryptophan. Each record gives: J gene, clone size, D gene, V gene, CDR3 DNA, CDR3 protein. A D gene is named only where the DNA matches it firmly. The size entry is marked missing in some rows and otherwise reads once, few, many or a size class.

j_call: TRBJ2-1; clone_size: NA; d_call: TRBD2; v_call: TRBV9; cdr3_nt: TGTGCCAGCAGCGCCGGGAGGCTCGGTTCGAATGAGCAGTTCTTC; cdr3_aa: CASSAGRLGSNEQFF
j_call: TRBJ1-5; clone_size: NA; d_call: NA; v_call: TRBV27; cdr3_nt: TGTGCCAGCAGTAGAGCGGGAGGGGTGACTCAGCCCCAGCATTTT; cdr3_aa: CASSRAGGVTQPQHF
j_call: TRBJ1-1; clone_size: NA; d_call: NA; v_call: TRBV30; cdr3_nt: TGTGCCTGGAATTGGGGGCGGGGGACTGAAGCTTTCTTT; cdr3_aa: CAWNWGRGTEAFF
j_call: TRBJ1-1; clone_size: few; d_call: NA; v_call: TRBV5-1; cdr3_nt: TGCGCCAGCAAGGAGCCGAACACTGAAGCTTTCTTT; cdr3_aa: CASKEPNTEAFF
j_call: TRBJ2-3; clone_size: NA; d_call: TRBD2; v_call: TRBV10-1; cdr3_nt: TGCGCCAGCAGTGAGTCCCGGGAGGGCCCCACAGATACGCAGTATTTT; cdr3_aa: CASSESREGPTDTQYF
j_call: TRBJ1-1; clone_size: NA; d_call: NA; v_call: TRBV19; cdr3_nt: TGTGCCAGTAGTATAGGAAATAGGGGGGGGCGGACGGATCGCACTGAAGCTTTCTTT; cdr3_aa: CASSIGNRGGRTDRTEAFF
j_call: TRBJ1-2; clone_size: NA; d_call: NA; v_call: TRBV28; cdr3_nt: TGTGCCAGCAGTATCCTCAGGGGTGGCTACACCTTC; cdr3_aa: CASSILRGGYTF
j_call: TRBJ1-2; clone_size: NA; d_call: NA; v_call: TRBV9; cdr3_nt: TGTGCCAGCAGCGTAGGTCGGGGAAACTATGGCTACACCTTC; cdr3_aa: CASSVGRGNYGYTF
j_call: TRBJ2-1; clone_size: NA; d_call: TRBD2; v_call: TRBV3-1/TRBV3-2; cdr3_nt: TGTGCCAGCAGCCAAGATAGAGCGGGAGGGTCTGAGCAGTTCTTC; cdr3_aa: CASSQDRAGGSEQFF
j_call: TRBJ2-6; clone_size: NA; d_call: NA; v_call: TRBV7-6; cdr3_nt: TGTGCCAGCAGCCTAATATTGGACAGCGCGGACTTGACCAACGTCCTGACTTTC; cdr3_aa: CASSLILDSADLTNVLTF
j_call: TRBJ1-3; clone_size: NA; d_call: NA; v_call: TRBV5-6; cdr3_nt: TGTGCCAGCAGCTTGGGAGTAAACACCATATATTTT; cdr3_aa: CASSLGVNTIYF
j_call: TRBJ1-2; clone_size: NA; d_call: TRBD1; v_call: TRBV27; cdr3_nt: TGTGCCAGCAGTCCGCCCCTGGGACAGGGACCGGATGGCTACACCTTC; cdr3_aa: CASSPPLGQGPDGYTF
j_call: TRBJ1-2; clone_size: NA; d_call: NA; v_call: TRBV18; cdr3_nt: TGTGCCAGCTCACCATTGCGGGGCGTAAGTTCTTATGGCTACACCTTC; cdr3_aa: CASSPLRGVSSYGYTF
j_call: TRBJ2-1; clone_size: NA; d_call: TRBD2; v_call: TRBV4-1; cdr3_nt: TGCGCCAGCAGCCAAGGGATGGGTAGCGGGAGAGTCGGGCAGTTCTTC; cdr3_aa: CASSQGMGSGRVGQFF
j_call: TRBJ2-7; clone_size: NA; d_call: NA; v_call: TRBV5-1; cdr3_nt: TGCGCCAGCAGCTTGGCGGCAGGGTGGGAGCAGTACTTC; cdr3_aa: CASSLAAGWEQYF
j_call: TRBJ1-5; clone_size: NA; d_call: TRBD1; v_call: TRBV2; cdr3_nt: TGTGCCAGCAGACCCGACAGGGCTAGCAATCAGCCCCAGCATTTT; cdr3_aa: CASRPDRASNQPQHF
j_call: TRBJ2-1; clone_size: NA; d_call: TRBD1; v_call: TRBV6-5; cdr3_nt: TGTGCCAGCAGTTTGGTGACAGGGTACAATGAGCAGTTCTTC; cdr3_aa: CASSLVTGYNEQFF
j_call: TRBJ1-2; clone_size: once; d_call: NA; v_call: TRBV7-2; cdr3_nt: TGTGCCAGCAGCTTAGCGTATCGGGAGGGCCCAAACTATGGCTACACCTTC; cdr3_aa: CASSLAYREGPNYGYTF
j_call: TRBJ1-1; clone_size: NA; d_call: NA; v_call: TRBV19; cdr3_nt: TGTGCCTGCGATAGTCGGGGGACGGCTGAAGCTTTCTTT; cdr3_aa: CACDSRGTAEAFF
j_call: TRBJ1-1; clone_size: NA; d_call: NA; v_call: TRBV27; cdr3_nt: TGTGCCAGCAGTGGCAGGGTTCCCTACACTGAAGCTTTCTTT; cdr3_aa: CASSGRVPYTEAFF
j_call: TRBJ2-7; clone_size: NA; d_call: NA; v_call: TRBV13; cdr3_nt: TGTGCCAGCAGCCCCCCGGGCAGGCTAGCCGGCGAGCAGTACTTC; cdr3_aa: CASSPPGRLAGEQYF
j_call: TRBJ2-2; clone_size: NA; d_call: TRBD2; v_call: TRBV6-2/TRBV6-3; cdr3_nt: TGTGCCAGCAGCTTTTTCTTGGCGGGAGGTGGCGGGGAGCTGTTTTTT; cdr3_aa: CASSFFLAGGGGELFF
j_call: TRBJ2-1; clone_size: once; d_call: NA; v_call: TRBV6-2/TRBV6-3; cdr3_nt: TGTGCCAGCAGTTACAGGGACTTTGAGCAGTTCTTC; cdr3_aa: CASSYRDFEQFF
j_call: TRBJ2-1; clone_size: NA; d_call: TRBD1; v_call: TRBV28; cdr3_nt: TGTGCCAGCACTTCAAACAGGGACAGCGAGCAGTTCTTC; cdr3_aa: CASTSNRDSEQFF
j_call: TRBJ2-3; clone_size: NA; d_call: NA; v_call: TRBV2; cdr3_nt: TGTGCCAGCCTTGGAGAATATACGCAGTATTTT; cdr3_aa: CASLGEYTQYF
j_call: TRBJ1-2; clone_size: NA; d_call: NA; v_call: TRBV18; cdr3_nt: TGTGCCAGCTCACCACTGCCAGGGGTTATGGACGGCTACACCTTC; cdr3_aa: CASSPLPGVMDGYTF
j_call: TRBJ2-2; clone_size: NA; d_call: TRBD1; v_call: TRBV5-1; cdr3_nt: TGCGCCAGCAGCTTGGGGGACAGGGGACGGGACTGGAGGCTGTTTTTT; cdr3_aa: CASSLGDRGRDWRLFF
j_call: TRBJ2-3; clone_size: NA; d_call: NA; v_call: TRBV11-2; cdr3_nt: TGTGCCAGCAGCCCAGCGGGTGGGAGTGCAGATACGCAGTATTTT; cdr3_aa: CASSPAGGSADTQYF
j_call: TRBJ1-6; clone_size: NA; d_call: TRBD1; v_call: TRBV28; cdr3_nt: TGTGCCAGCAGTTTAAGGGGACAGGTTTCACCCCTCCACTTT; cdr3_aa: CASSLRGQVSPLHF
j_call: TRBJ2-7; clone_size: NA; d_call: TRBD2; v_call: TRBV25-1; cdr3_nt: TGTGCCAGCAGTGAGGCTAGCGGGAGATACGAGCAGTACTTC; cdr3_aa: CASSEASGRYEQYF
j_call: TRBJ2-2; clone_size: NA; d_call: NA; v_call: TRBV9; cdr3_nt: TGTGCCAGCAGCTTCAGGGGCTGGGACACCGGGGAGCTGTTTTTT; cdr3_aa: CASSFRGWDTGELFF
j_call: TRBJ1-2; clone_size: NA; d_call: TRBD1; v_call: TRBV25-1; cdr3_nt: TGTGCCAGCAACTCACAGGGGTATGGCTACACCTTC; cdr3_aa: CASNSQGYGYTF
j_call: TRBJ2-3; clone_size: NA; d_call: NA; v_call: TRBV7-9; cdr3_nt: TGTGCCAGCAGCTTAGTGGGGGGGCTCAGGACAGATACGCAGTATTTT; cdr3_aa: CASSLVGGLRTDTQYF
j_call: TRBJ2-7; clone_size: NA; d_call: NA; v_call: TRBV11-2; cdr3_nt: TGTGCCAGCAGCCCACTTGAAGCGACTAGCGAGCAGTACTTC; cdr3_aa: CASSPLEATSEQYF
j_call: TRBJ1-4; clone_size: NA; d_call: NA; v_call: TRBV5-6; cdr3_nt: TGTGCCAGCAGCCCAGAACAGGGTTTCGGGGAAAAACTGTTTTTT; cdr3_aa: CASSPEQGFGEKLFF
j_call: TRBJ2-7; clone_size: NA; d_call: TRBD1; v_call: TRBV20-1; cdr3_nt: TGCAGTGCTAGTCCGGGACAGGGGCGAGGGGAGCAGTACTTC; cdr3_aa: CSASPGQGRGEQYF
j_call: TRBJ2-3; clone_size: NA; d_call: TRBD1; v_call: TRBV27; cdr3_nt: TGTGCCAGCAGTACTAGGGGGCGCACAGATACGCAGTATTTT; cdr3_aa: CASSTRGRTDTQYF
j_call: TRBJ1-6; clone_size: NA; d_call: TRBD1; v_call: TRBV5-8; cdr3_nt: TGTGCCAGCAGCCCCAATACCGGGACAGTCAATTCACCCCTCCACTTT; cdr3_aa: CASSPNTGTVNSPLHF
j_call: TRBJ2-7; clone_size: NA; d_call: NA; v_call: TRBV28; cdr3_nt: TGTGCCAGCAGTTCCCTCTACGAGCAGTACTTC; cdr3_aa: CASSSLYEQYF
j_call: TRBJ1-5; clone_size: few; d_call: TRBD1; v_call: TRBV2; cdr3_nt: TGTGCCAGCAGCCGGTTTAGACAGGGGTCAAAGGGGGATCAGCCCCAGCATTTT; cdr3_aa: CASSRFRQGSKGDQPQHF
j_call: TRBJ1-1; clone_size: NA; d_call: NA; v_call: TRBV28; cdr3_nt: TGTGCCAGCATCTACTACACTGAAGCTTTCTTT; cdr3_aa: CASIYYTEAFF
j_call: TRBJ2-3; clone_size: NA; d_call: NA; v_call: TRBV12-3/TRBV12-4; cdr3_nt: TGTGCCAGCAGGGTGGAGGCGCCAGATACGCAGTATTTT; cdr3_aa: CASRVEAPDTQYF